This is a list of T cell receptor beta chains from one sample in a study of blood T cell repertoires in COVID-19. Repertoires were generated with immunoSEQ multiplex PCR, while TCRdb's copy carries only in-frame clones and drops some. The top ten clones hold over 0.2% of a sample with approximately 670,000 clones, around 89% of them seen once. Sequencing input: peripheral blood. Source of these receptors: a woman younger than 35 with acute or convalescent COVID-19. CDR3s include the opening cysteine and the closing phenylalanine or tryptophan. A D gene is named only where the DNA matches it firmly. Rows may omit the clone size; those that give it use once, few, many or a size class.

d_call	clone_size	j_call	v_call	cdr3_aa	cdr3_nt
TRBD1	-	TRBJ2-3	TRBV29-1	CSVSTGDPDTQYF	TGCAGCGTCTCGACAGGGGACCCAGATACGCAGTATTTT
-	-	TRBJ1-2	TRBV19	CASSIRGVTYGYTF	TGTGCCAGTAGTATCAGGGGCGTTACCTATGGCTACACCTTC
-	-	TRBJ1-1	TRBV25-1	CASSESGRVATEAFF	TGTGCCAGCAGTGAATCGGGCAGGGTGGCCACTGAAGCTTTCTTT
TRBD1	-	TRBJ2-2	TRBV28	CASSLLGQDRIGELFF	TGTGCCAGCAGTTTATTGGGACAGGACCGTATCGGGGAGCTGTTTTTT
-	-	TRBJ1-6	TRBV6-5	CASSAGQNPEPLHF	TGTGCCAGCAGCGCCGGACAGAACCCCGAACCCCTCCACTTT
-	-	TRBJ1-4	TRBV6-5	CASSTYDGDEKLFF	TGTGCCAGCAGTACCTACGACGGGGATGAAAAACTGTTTTTT
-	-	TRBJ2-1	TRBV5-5	CASSLNPGLYNEQFF	TGTGCCAGCAGCTTGAATCCTGGACTTTACAATGAGCAGTTCTTC
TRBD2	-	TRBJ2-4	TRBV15	CATSRDRTGGINIQYF	TGTGCCACCAGCAGAGATCGGACGGGGGGGATCAACATTCAGTACTTC
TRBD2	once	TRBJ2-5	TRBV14	CASSQDLVAGGQTQYF	TGTGCCAGCAGCCAAGATCTTGTAGCGGGGGGTCAGACCCAGTACTTC
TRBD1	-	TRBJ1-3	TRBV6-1	CASSEWTGNSGNTIYF	TGTGCCAGCAGTGAATGGACAGGCAACTCTGGAAACACCATATATTTT
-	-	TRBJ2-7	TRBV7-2	CASSPGRAGQYF	TGTGCCAGCAGCCCAGGTCGAGCCGGGCAGTACTTC
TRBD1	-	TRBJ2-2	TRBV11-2	CASSGQTGLNTGELFF	TGTGCCAGCAGCGGCCAGACAGGGCTGAACACCGGGGAGCTGTTTTTT
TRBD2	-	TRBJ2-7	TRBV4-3	CASSGVRGGFNEQYF	TGCGCCAGCAGCGGCGTTCGGGGGGGATTTAACGAGCAGTACTTC
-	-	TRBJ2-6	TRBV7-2	CASSLDRTRANVLTF	TGTGCCAGCAGCTTGGACAGAACGAGGGCCAACGTCCTGACTTTC
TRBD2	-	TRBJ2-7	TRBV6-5	CASRTSAEQYF	TGTGCCAGCAGAACTAGCGCCGAGCAGTACTTC
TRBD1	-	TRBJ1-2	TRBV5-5	CASSLGDRGPDTF	TGTGCCAGCAGCTTGGGGGACAGGGGTCCAGACACCTTC
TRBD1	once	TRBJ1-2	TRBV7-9	CASSRTRDRDTF	TGTGCCAGCAGCCGGACCCGGGACAGGGACACCTTC
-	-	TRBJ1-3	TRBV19	CASSIPVYSGNTIYF	TGTGCCAGTAGTATTCCGGTTTACTCTGGAAACACCATATATTTT
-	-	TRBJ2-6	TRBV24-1	CATSDSSRGSGANVLTF	TGTGCCACCAGTGATTCCTCCCGGGGAAGTGGGGCCAACGTCCTGACTTTC
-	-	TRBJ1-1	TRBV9	CASSVVEANTEAFF	TGTGCCAGCAGCGTAGTCGAGGCGAACACTGAAGCTTTCTTT
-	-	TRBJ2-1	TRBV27	CASSLVQGENYNEQFF	TGTGCCAGCAGTTTAGTACAGGGTGAGAATTACAATGAGCAGTTCTTC
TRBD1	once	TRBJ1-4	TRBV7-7	CASSLTGQVGEKLFF	TGTGCCAGCAGCTTAACTGGACAGGTGGGCGAAAAACTGTTTTTT
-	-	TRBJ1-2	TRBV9	CASTGGPYGYTF	TGTGCCAGCACGGGGGGCCCTTATGGCTACACCTTC
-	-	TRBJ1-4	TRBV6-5	CASSEGGVNEKLFF	TGTGCCAGCAGCGAGGGGGGGGTTAACGAAAAACTGTTTTTT
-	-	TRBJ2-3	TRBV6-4	CASSDRGDGDTQYF	TGTGCCAGCAGTGACCGGGGTGACGGAGATACGCAGTATTTT
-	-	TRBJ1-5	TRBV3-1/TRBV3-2	CASSQTTGSLQPQHF	TGTGCCAGCAGCCAAACGACAGGAAGTCTTCAGCCCCAGCATTTT
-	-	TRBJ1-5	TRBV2	CASSDRQVRNQPQHF	TGTGCCAGCAGTGATCGGCAGGTGCGCAATCAGCCCCAGCATTTT
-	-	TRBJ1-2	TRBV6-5	CASSYSAVNYGYTF	TGTGCCAGCAGTTACTCGGCAGTAAACTATGGCTACACCTTC
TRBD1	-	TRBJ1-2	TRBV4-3	CASSQGGGTGSLGYTF	TGCGCCAGCAGCCAAGGAGGGGGGACAGGGTCGCTTGGCTACACCTTC
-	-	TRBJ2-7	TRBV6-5	CASRTRGSPYEQYF	TGTGCCAGCAGGACAAGGGGAAGTCCCTACGAGCAGTACTTC
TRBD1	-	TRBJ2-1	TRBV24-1	CATARTGVNEQFF	TGTGCCACCGCGAGGACAGGGGTCAATGAGCAGTTCTTC
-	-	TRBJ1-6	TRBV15	CATSREPPGTAYNSPLHF	TGTGCCACCAGCAGAGAACCGCCAGGAACCGCCTATAATTCACCCCTCCACTTT
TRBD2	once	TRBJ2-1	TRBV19	CASSASLAGNNEQFF	TGTGCCAGTAGTGCCTCGCTAGCGGGCAACAATGAGCAGTTCTTC
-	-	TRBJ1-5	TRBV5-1	CASSSRAENQPQHF	TGCGCCAGCAGTTCGCGGGCGGAAAATCAGCCCCAGCATTTT
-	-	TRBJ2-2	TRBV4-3	CASSRDPGQRSLVGELFF	TGCGCCAGCAGTCGAGACCCGGGACAAAGATCTCTAGTCGGGGAGCTGTTTTTT
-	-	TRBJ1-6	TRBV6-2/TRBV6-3	CASSQRFTGGNSPLHF	TGTGCCAGCAGTCAACGATTCACGGGTGGCAACTCACCCCTCCACTTT
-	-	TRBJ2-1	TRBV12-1	CASSLQDRNEQFF	TGTGCCAGCAGCTTACAGGATCGGAATGAGCAGTTCTTC
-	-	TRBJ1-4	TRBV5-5	CASSRSTGEKLFF	TGTGCCAGCAGCCGCTCGACAGGAGAAAAACTGTTTTTT
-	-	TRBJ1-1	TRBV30	CAWSAGNPSNTEAFF	TGTGCCTGGAGCGCAGGGAACCCTTCGAACACTGAAGCTTTCTTT
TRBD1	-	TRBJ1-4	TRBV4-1	CASSQSRGQSPGKLFF	TGCGCCAGCAGCCAATCCAGGGGACAGTCCCCCGGGAAACTGTTTTTT
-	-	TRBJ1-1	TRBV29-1	CSVATGPYMNTEAFF	TGCAGCGTCGCGACAGGTCCTTACATGAACACTGAAGCTTTCTTT
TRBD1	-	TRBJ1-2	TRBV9	CASSTGGGQENYGYTF	TGTGCCAGCAGCACAGGGGGGGGACAGGAGAACTATGGCTACACCTTC
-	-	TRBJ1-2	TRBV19	CASSISDMRGYTF	TGTGCCAGTAGTATATCAGACATGCGCGGCTACACCTTC
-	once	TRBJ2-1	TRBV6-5	CASGGANNEQFF	TGTGCCAGCGGGGGGGCCAACAATGAGCAGTTCTTC